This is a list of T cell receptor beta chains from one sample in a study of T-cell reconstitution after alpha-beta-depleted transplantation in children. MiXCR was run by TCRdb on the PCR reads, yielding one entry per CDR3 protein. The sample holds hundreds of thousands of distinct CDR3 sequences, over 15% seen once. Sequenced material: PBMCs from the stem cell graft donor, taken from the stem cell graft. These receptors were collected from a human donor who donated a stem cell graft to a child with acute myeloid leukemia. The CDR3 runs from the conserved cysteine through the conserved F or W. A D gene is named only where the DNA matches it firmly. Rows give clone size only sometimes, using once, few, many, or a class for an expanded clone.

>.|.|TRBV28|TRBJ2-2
CASRGQYPAGGLFF
TGTGCCAGCAGGGGACAGTACCCGGCGGGGGGGCTGTTTTTT
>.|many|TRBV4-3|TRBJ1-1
CASSQETGRGAFF
TGCGCCAGCAGCCAAGAAACAGGGAGAGGAGCTTTCTTT
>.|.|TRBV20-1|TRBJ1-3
CSARTWTGNSGNTIYF
TGCAGTGCTAGAACCTGGACCGGGAACTCTGGAAACACCATATATTTT
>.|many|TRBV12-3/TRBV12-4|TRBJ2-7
CASSPRLYEQYF
TGTGCCAGCAGTCCACGTCTTTACGAGCAGTACTTC
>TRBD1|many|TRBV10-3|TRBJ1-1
CAIRVQGGIAEAFF
TGTGCCATCAGGGTTCAGGGGGGAATAGCTGAAGCTTTCTTT
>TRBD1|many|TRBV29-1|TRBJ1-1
CSVDGQGIEAFF
TGCAGCGTGGACGGACAGGGGATTGAAGCTTTCTTT
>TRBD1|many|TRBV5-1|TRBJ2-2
CASSLGDREAGELFF
TGCGCCAGCAGCTTGGGCGACAGGGAAGCCGGGGAGCTGTTTTTT
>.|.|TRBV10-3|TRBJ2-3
CAATGTEADTQYF
TGTGCCGCCACCGGGACGGAGGCAGATACGCAGTATTTT
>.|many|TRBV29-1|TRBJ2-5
CSVGGARHTQETQYF
TGCAGCGTTGGGGGCGCCCGTCACACTCAAGAGACCCAGTACTTC
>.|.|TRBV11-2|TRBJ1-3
CASSWAFSGNTIYF
TGTGCCAGCAGCTGGGCGTTCTCTGGAAACACCATATATTTT
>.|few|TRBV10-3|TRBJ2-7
CAISESRGRYEQYF
TGTGCCATCAGTGAGTCGCGCGGTCGCTACGAGCAGTACTTC
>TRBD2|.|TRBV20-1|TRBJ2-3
CSARMGGVTDTQYF
TGCAGTGCCAGGATGGGGGGGGTCACAGATACGCAGTATTTT
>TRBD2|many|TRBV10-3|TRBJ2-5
CAISDLAGGEETQYF
TGTGCCATCAGTGACCTAGCGGGGGGCGAAGAGACCCAGTACTTC
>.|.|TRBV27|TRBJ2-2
CASSFSVYTGELFF
TGTGCCAGCAGTTTCAGCGTTTACACCGGGGAGCTGTTTTTT
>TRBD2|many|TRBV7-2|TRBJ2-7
CASSLSGGGNEQYF
TGTGCCAGCAGCTTAAGCGGGGGAGGTAACGAGCAGTACTTC
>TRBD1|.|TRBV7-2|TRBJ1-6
CASSVTGRGSPLHF
TGTGCCAGCAGCGTCACAGGCAGGGGGTCACCCCTCCACTTT
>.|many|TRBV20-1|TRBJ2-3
CSANLWSGQGDTQYF
TGCAGTGCTAACCTTTGGAGCGGCCAGGGAGATACGCAGTATTTT
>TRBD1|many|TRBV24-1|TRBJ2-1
CATSDNRGSYNEQFF
TGTGCCACCAGTGATAACAGGGGTTCCTACAATGAGCAGTTCTTC
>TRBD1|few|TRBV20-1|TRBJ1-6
CSATRDRGRSPLHF
TGCAGTGCTACCCGGGACAGGGGGCGATCACCCCTCCACTTT
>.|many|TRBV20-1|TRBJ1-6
CSARSKTSYNSPLHF
TGCAGTGCTAGATCTAAGACCTCCTATAATTCACCCCTCCACTTT
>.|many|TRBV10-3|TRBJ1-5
CAISSSGKNSNQPQHF
TGTGCCATCAGTTCCTCCGGGAAAAATAGCAATCAGCCCCAGCATTTT
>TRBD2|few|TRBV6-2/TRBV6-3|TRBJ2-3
CASSLHSGSILAGGPTDTQYF
TGTGCCAGCAGCCTCCACTCCGGGAGCATACTAGCGGGGGGGCCGACAGATACGCAGTATTTT
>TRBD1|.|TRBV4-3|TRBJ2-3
CASSQMGQRDTQYF
TGCGCCAGCAGCCAGATGGGACAGAGAGATACGCAGTATTTT
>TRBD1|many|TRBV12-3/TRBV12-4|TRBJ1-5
CASRTGEIQPQHF
TGTGCCAGCAGGACAGGGGAGATTCAGCCCCAGCATTTT
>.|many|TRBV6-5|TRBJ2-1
CASSYGQLFYNEQFF
TGTGCCAGCAGTTACGGACAGCTCTTTTACAATGAGCAGTTCTTC
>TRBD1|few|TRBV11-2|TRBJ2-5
CASSITGTGQETQYF
TGTGCCAGCAGCATAACCGGGACAGGGCAAGAGACCCAGTACTTC
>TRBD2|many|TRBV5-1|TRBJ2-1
CASSLQRGGLDEQFF
TGCGCCAGCAGCCTACAGCGGGGGGGCCTGGATGAGCAGTTCTTC
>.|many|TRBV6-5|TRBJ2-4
CASSYGGQGGNIQYF
TGTGCCAGCAGTTACGGTGGGCAGGGAGGAAACATTCAGTACTTC
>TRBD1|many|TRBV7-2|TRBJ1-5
CASSPQGSREPQHF
TGTGCCAGCAGCCCACAGGGGAGTAGGGAGCCCCAGCATTTT
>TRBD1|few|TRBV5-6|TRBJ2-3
CASSLPGTGDTDTQYF
TGTGCCAGCAGCTTGCCCGGGACAGGGGATACAGATACGCAGTATTTT
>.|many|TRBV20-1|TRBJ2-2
CSATRGPGELFF
TGCAGTGCTACGCGCGGCCCCGGGGAGCTGTTTTTT
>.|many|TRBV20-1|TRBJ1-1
CSARARDLTEAFF
TGCAGTGCTAGAGCCCGGGACTTAACTGAAGCTTTCTTT
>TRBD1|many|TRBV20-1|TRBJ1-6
CSARGQGNSPLHF
TGCAGCGCTAGAGGACAGGGGAATTCACCCCTCCACTTT
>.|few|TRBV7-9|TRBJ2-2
CASSLVGPTNTGELFF
TGTGCCAGCAGCCTCGTTGGGCCCACGAACACCGGGGAGCTGTTTTTT
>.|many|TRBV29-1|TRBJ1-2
CSVVTANYGYTF
TGCAGCGTTGTTACGGCCAACTATGGCTACACCTTC
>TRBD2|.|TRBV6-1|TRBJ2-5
CASSQSGALYQETQYF
TGTGCCAGCAGTCAAAGCGGGGCTCTGTACCAAGAGACCCAGTACTTC
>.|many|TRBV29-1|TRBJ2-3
CSARGGALISTDTQYF
TGCAGCGCCCGAGGGGGGGCGTTAATTAGCACAGATACGCAGTATTTT
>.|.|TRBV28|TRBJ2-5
CASSVGRGRPKETQYF
TGTGCCAGCAGCGTGGGGCGGGGGCGACCTAAAGAGACCCAGTACTTC
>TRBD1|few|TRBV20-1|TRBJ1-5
CSARATGGKGNQPQHF
TGCAGTGCTAGGGCCACAGGGGGCAAGGGCAATCAGCCCCAGCATTTT
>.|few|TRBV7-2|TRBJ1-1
CASSPSVYTEAFF
TGTGCCAGCAGCCCTTCGGTCTACACTGAAGCTTTCTTT
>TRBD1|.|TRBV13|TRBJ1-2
CASSAGQGNYGYTF
TGTGCCAGCAGCGCAGGACAGGGTAACTATGGCTACACCTTC
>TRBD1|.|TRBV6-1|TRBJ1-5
CASSPTDRGAKGGQPQHF
TGTGCCAGCAGTCCCACGGACAGGGGCGCAAAAGGGGGCCAGCCCCAGCATTTT
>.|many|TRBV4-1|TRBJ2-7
CASSQGGTYEQYF
TGCGCCAGCAGTCAAGGGGGGACTTACGAGCAGTACTTC
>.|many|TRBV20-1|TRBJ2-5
CSAWSQETQYF
TGCAGTGCTTGGAGCCAAGAGACCCAGTACTTC
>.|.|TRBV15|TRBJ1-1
CATSHEWGEGENTEAFF
TGTGCCACCAGCCATGAGTGGGGTGAGGGAGAGAACACTGAAGCTTTCTTT
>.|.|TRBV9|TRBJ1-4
CASSSSGTNNEKLFF
TGTGCCAGCAGCTCCTCCGGGACTAATAATGAAAAACTGTTTTTT
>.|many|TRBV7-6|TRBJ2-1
CASSLRPGVDEQFF
TGTGCCAGCAGCTTACGTCCGGGAGTCGATGAGCAGTTCTTC
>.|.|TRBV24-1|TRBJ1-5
CATSDPGKGQPQHF
TGTGCCACCAGTGATCCAGGGAAGGGTCAGCCCCAGCATTTT
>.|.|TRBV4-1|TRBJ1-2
CASGDAGTPENYGYTF
TGCGCCAGCGGGGACGCAGGGACACCAGAAAACTATGGCTACACCTTC
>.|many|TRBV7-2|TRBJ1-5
CASSPGAVNQPQHF
TGTGCCAGCAGCCCCGGGGCCGTCAATCAGCCCCAGCATTTT
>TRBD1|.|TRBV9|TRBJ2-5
CASSVSPGQGPETQYF
TGTGCCAGCAGCGTTTCCCCGGGACAGGGGCCAGAGACCCAGTACTTC